This T cell receptor beta chain was recovered during a study of CD8 T cells in ankylosing spondylitis. Regarding the study as a whole: The clones that were linked to disease were reported to be significantly enriched in matched synovial fluid samples from ankylosing spondylitis patients. In peripheral blood, disease-linked CD8+ clones occurred at relatively low frequencies. It appeared that ankylosing spondylitis blood was characterized by a TCR beta motif of several highly homologous variants. Some of these motif variants have turned up before, in reports on reactive arthritis synovial fluid and blood.

To note about this clonotype: Its antigen is currently unknown. An end of the junction does not agree with germline; a read error may underlie this.

CDR1 and CDR2 from the germline V gene are DFQATT and SNEGSKA (reference sequence). The CDR3 is 16 amino acids. Preparation of TCR beta libraries was done by quantitative 5'-RACE with molecular barcodes. TCRdb re-derived calls from the 5' RACE reads in MiXCR, one entry per CDR3 protein. Of approximately 520,000 distinct CDR3 sequences listed, under 5.5% are singletons. The sequenced sample consisted of blood, either unsorted or a sorted T cell fraction (not recorded which). The source is a male donor with ankylosing spondylitis. V usage is TRBV20-1 and J usage is TRBJ1-5; D is uncertain. The CDR3 nucleotides are TGCTGTGCTAGAGATTGGATCAAAGGGAGCAATCAGCCCCAGCATTTT. Translation gives CCARDWIKGSNQPQHF.